These T cell receptor beta chains were read from a single sample in a study of cytomegalovirus exposure and HLA in healthy donors. Generated by immunoSEQ multiplex PCR, the TCRdb table keeps only in-frame clones and is missing some. Of 140,000 to 150,000 clones in the sample, about two thirds were seen once. The sequenced sample was PBMCs. All receptors derive from a woman younger than 30 in good health and CMV-seronegative. Both conserved end residues are part of each CDR3. Size is stated for part of the rows, as once, few or many counts, or as a class when the clone is expanded.

>TRBV9|NA|TRBJ2-5
CASGTGGAETQYF
>TRBV28|NA|TRBJ1-6
CASSSRGSSPLHF
>TRBV7-9|NA|TRBJ2-5
CASSSRDRGFGETQYF
>TRBV28|NA|TRBJ1-2
CASSPRQGKGYGYTF
>TRBV7-2|NA|TRBJ2-1
CASSLGLAGGPGNEQFF
>TRBV4-1|NA|TRBJ2-3
CASSQDLTSGRVTDTQYF
>TRBV6-5|few|TRBJ1-2
CASTDGGNYGYTF
>TRBV2|NA|TRBJ2-5
CASSTRRETQYF
>TRBV27|NA|TRBJ2-3
CASRPPGDRSTDTQYF
>TRBV19|NA|TRBJ2-1
CASSIWASGAYNEQFF
>TRBV5-4|NA|TRBJ1-2
CASSLRGRGADGYTF
>TRBV28|NA|TRBJ1-6
CAIQSSYNSPLHF
>TRBV27|few|TRBJ1-5
CASSLSPYRVPNPQHF
>TRBV4-1|NA|TRBJ2-3
CASSQERLETDTQYF
>TRBV5-4|NA|TRBJ1-1
CASSLEGFGTEAFF
>TRBV5-6|once|TRBJ1-2
CASSLVRQKVFWVPYGYTF
>TRBV6-1|once|TRBJ2-5
CASSVRAGTQQYF
>TRBV19|few|TRBJ1-2
CASSNRDRVYGYTF
>TRBV6-1|NA|TRBJ2-1
CASSEAPLLLAGADNEQFF
>TRBV4-1|NA|TRBJ1-2
CASSQRTGPSYGYTF
>TRBV18|NA|TRBJ2-4
CASSPPTGGVNIQYF
>TRBV7-9|NA|TRBJ2-3
CASSYPQGGGTDTQYF
>TRBV6-6|NA|TRBJ2-3
CASSYRYTDTQYF
>TRBV14|NA|TRBJ1-3
CASSQVPSGTIYF
>TRBV19|NA|TRBJ2-1
CASSIGANEQFF
>TRBV9|few|TRBJ1-2
CASSTLQGVRGYTF
>TRBV18|NA|TRBJ1-3
CASSPAEGSGNTIYF
>TRBV21-1|few|TRBJ2-1
CASTVEQFF
>TRBV18|NA|TRBJ1-1
CASSHRTEASLEAFF
>TRBV19|NA|TRBJ1-2
CASSISITYGYTF
>TRBV14|once|TRBJ2-1
CASSPPGLAGRDEQFF
>TRBV29-1|NA|TRBJ2-1
CSVVAGSPGDEQFF
>TRBV25-1|NA|TRBJ2-2
CASSESGTSGNTGELFF
>TRBV4-2|NA|TRBJ2-3
CASSGGLAENTDTQYF
>TRBV5-1|few|TRBJ2-1
CASSQAGGEQFF
>TRBV11-3|few|TRBJ1-2
CASSLEGRGANYGYTF
>TRBV11-1|NA|TRBJ2-1
CASSPSGLAGVYSEQFF
>TRBV18|NA|TRBJ1-4
CASSFPSTGRGEKLFF
>TRBV19|NA|TRBJ1-2
CASSGSVQGSSYGYTF
>TRBV5-6|NA|TRBJ2-5
CASSFNSVWETQYF
>TRBV9|few|TRBJ1-3
CASSVGGAGNTIYF
>TRBV7-3|NA|TRBJ1-2
CASSLGGGDNYGYTF
>TRBV11-2|NA|TRBJ2-3
CASSSMLGDTQYF
>TRBV7-2|NA|TRBJ2-1
CASSLYVAGVDEQFF
>TRBV7-9|NA|TRBJ1-5
CASSLGIQGAFGNQPQHF
>TRBV11-2|once|TRBJ2-1
CASSWTSGSYNEQFF
>TRBV5-1|NA|TRBJ1-1
CASSGNPGTRTEAFF
>TRBV9|NA|TRBJ1-4
CASGPLGQDEKLFF
>TRBV19|NA|TRBJ2-3
CASQAAPFSTDTQYF
>TRBV2|NA|TRBJ1-2
CASSEEGQGGYGYTF
>TRBV19|few|TRBJ1-5
CASSITGQGPDQPQHF
>TRBV6-4|NA|TRBJ2-1
CASSDRTGGNEQFF
>TRBV5-6|few|TRBJ2-1
CASTPGQGVYNEQFF
>TRBV7-2|few|TRBJ2-5
CASSLGSRGGGGAETQYF
>TRBV11-2|NA|TRBJ1-1
CASSLVGGHTEAFF
>TRBV5-1|few|TRBJ2-7
CASSKTKSGFTWSYEQYF
>TRBV7-9|NA|TRBJ2-4
CASSPPEQSNIQYF
>TRBV18|NA|TRBJ2-1
CASSPPAGGINEQFF
>TRBV2|once|TRBJ1-1
CASSARTGYTEAFF